One sample yielded the 20 T cell receptor beta chains listed below, sequenced in a study of T cell changes during pregnancy in multiple sclerosis. Clones were read by immunoSEQ multiplex PCR, and TCRdb kept only the in-frame ones, dropping some. The sample includes some 80,000 clones, about 93% of them seen just once. The sequencing here drew on CD4+ T cells from peripheral blood mononuclear cells, taken after pregnancy. The receptors were sampled from a female donor with multiple sclerosis, enrolled in a pregnancy study.

The chain employs TRBV28 and TRBJ2-1; 7 nucleotides align to TRBD2. Trimming cost V 6 bases and J 7 bases; bases outside gene matches: 9. Per germline, CDR1 MDHEN and CDR2 SYDVKM. This CDR3 has 14 amino acids. The CDR3 DNA is TGTGCCAGCAGGGGGGGGACTCCCCGAAATGAGCAGTTCTTC. It codes for CASRGGTPRNEQFF.

The V call is TRBV19, the J call TRBJ2-4, with 7 bases matching TRBD1. Germline V gene sequence: CDR1 LNHDA, CDR2 SQIVND (reference sequence). The CDR3 covers 14 residues. Losses at the gene ends were 2 bases for V and 5 bases for J; bases not matched to a gene: 3. The CDR3, as DNA: TGTGCCAGTAGTATACAGGGACAGCAAAACATTCAGTACTTC. It codes for CASSIQGQQNIQYF.

This clone has just a few counts. This chain connects TRBV4-2 to TRBJ1-3; D is unclear. Germline CDR1 reads LGHNA; CDR2 reads YNFKEQ. This CDR3 is 17 amino acids long. The V gene lost 0 bases and the J gene lost 4 bases, with 16 bases spanning the gap. CDR3 in DNA: TGTGCCAGCAGCCAAGAAATGGGAGAAGGGCGAGGAAACACCATATATTTT. Translation gives CASSQEMGEGRGNTIYF.

The chain has TRBV28 and TRBJ2-7; a weak D match, TRBD2 (6 bases). In germline, CDR1 is MDHEN, CDR2 SYDVKM. With 6 bases removed from V and 12 bases from J, the gap between germline ends came to 15 bases. CDR3 length: 11 amino acids. The CDR3 bases are TGTGCCAGCAGGTGGACGGGAGTGTGGTACTTC. This translates into CASRWTGVWYF. Based on the CDR3 plus reference TRBV28 and TRBJ2-7, the full variable domain is DVKVTQSSRYLVKRTGEKVFLECVQDMDHENMFWYRQDPGLGLRLIYFSYDVKMKEKGDIPEGYSVSREKKERFSLILESASTNQTSMYLCASRWTGVWYFGPGTRLTVT.

This chain links TRBV19 with TRBJ2-7; the D gene is possibly TRBD1 (6 bases). Germline V gene data show CDR1 as LNHDA and CDR2 as SQIVND (reference sequence). Trimming removed 5 bases from V and 2 bases from J, with 16 bases in between. CDR3 length: 15 residues. The CDR3 here is CASSWGSDSTYEQYF. The CDR3, as DNA: TGTGCCAGTAGTTGGGGGTCGGACAGTACCTACGAGCAGTACTTC.

The V gene is TRBV15, the J gene TRBJ1-3, with D possibly matching TRBD1 (5 bases). CDR3 length: 15 amino acids. Germline CDR1 LNHNV, CDR2 YYDKDF (reference sequence). Trimming took off 0 bases at V and 4 bases at J, with 10 bases between the two ends. The CDR3 here is CATSRDPGVGNTIYF. The DNA for the CDR3 is TGTGCCACCAGCAGAGATCCGGGGGTAGGAAACACCATATATTTT.

This clone appeared once. The chain has TRBV5-6 and TRBJ2-3, with TRBD2 matching 13 bases. This CDR3 is built from 15 residues. J was trimmed by 7 bases and V by 4 bases; bases with no gene match: 6. The germline gives CDR1 SGHDT, CDR2 YYEEEE. Here the CDR3 DNA reads TGTGCCAGCAGCCGGACTAGCGGGAGTTTATATACGCAGTATTTT. It codes for CASSRTSGSLYTQYF. The whole variable domain, remainder taken from reference TRBV5-6 and TRBJ2-3, is DAGVTQSPTHLIKTRGQQVTLRCSPKSGHDTVSWYQQALGQGPQFIFQYYEEEERQRGNFPDRFSGHQFPNYSSELNVNALLLGDSALYLCASSRTSGSLYTQYFGPGTRLTVL.

The chain combines TRBV4-3 with TRBJ1-6, with TRBD1 as a possible D gene (5 bases). Trimming shortened V by 3 bases and J by 3 bases, and 15 bases separated the two germline ends. The length of the CDR3 is 17 residues. Per germline, CDR1 LGHNA and CDR2 YSLEER. CDR3 loop: CASSHDQGLFYNSPLHF. In DNA, the CDR3 is TGCGCCAGCAGCCACGACCAGGGACTGTTCTATAATTCACCCCTCCACTTT.

The chain recombines TRBV9 with TRBJ1-1, with TRBD1 as a possible D gene (5 bases). Trimming removed 0 bases from V and 3 bases from J, with 15 bases in between. The CDR3 runs 16 residues. Germline values: CDR1 SGDLS, CDR2 YYNGEE. The chain's CDR3 is CASSVVRAGGYTEAFF. The CDR3 nucleotides read TGTGCCAGCAGCGTAGTGCGGGCGGGGGGATACACTGAAGCTTTCTTT.

This clone was seen once. This sequence joins TRBV18 and TRBJ1-1; TRBD1 aligns across 10 bases. The CDR3 length is 14 residues. Germline CDR1 KGHSH, CDR2 LQKENI. The junction had 6 bases not matched to a gene; V was cut back by 5 bases and J by 6 bases. CDR3 in DNA: TGTGCCAGCTCAGCCGGGACAGGGGACCCTGAAGCTTTCTTT. Amino acids: CASSAGTGDPEAFF.

The genes are TRBV29-1 and TRBJ1-2; D possibly corresponds to TRBD1 (5 bases). Germline V gives CDR1 SQVTM, CDR2 ANQGSEA. CDR3 length: 11 amino acids. Trimming cost V 4 bases and J 5 bases, with 8 bases left between them. CDR3 DNA: TGCAGCGTTGTGACAGCTTATGGCTACACCTTC. Its translation is CSVVTAYGYTF.

The V call is TRBV2, the J call TRBJ2-6, with D maybe TRBD1 (5 bases). The CDR3 runs to 15 residues. With 5 bases removed from V and 4 bases from J, the gap between germline ends came to 12 bases. Germline CDR1 and CDR2: SNHLY and FYNNEI. This chain's CDR3 is CASSRRTSGANVLTF. In nucleotides, the CDR3 is TGTGCCAGCAGTCGACGGACATCCGGGGCCAACGTCCTGACTTTC. Supplemented by reference TRBV2 and TRBJ2-6, the full variable domain reads EPEVTQTPSHQVTQMGQEVILRCVPISNHLYFYWYRQILGQKVEFLVSFYNNEISEKSEIFDDQFSVERPDGSNFTLKIRSTKLEDSAMYFCASSRRTSGANVLTFGAGSRLTVL.

This chain connects TRBV28 to TRBJ1-1; 10 bases line up with TRBD1. This CDR3 region has 14 residues. The junction had 4 bases not matched to a gene; V was cut back by 7 bases and J by 2 bases. Germline-derived CDR1 and CDR2 are MDHEN and SYDVKM. CDR3 sequence: CASNRQGANTEAFF. The CDR3, as DNA: TGTGCCAGCAATAGACAGGGGGCTAACACTGAAGCTTTCTTT.

The chain uses TRBV9 and TRBJ2-1, with TRBD2 identical over 10 bases. This CDR3 region has 17 residues. Looked up from germline, CDR1 is SGDLS and CDR2 is YYNGEE. Losses at the gene ends were 0 bases for V and 7 bases for J; bases not matched to a gene: 10. The CDR3 sequence: CASSVGRAGGLWNEQFF. CDR3 in DNA: TGTGCCAGCAGCGTAGGTCGAGCGGGAGGGTTATGGAATGAGCAGTTCTTC.

J is TRBJ1-4 and V is TRBV7-2, with D maybe TRBD1 (5 bases). Trimming took off 3 bases at V and 1 base at J, with 6 bases between the two ends. Looked up from germline, CDR1 is SGHTA and CDR2 is FQGNSA. CDR3 length equals 14 residues. The CDR3 here is CASSFGGTNEKLFF. Here the CDR3 DNA reads TGTGCCAGCAGCTTCGGGGGAACTAATGAAAAACTGTTTTTT.

This chain connects TRBV2 to TRBJ2-3; D is uncertain. Germline V gene lookup returns CDR1 SNHLY and CDR2 FYNNEI. V shed 3 bases and J shed 6 bases, with 4 bases lying between them. The CDR3 runs 11 residues. The CDR3 protein is CASSDRDTQYF. DNA of the CDR3: TGTGCCAGCAGTGACAGGGATACGCAGTATTTT.

The V and J genes are TRBV2 and TRBJ2-3, with 7 nucleotides matching TRBD2. The germline CDR1 and CDR2 sequences are SNHLY and FYNNEI. This CDR3 comprises 15 residues. V shed 7 bases, J shed 0 bases, and the junction held 7 bases outside the gene matches. In DNA, the CDR3 is TGTGCCAGCAAACTCGGGGGGTCTAGCACAGATACGCAGTATTTT. It translates to CASKLGGSSTDTQYF.

The chain carries TRBV11-2 and TRBJ1-3, with D perhaps matching TRBD1 (5 bases). The ends were cut back, 5 bases at V and 0 bases at J, with 23 bases in the middle. This CDR3 comprises 19 residues. Germline V lookup: CDR1 SGHAT, CDR2 FQNNGV. In nucleotides, the CDR3 is TGTGCCAGCAGCGGAAGGCGGGGGATCGGGGTCTCCTCTGGAAACACCATATATTTT. Amino acid sequence: CASSGRRGIGVSSGNTIYF. The whole variable domain, filled in from reference TRBV11-2 and TRBJ1-3, reads EAGVAQSPRYKIIEKRQSVAFWCNPISGHATLYWYQQILGQGPKLLIQFQNNGVVDDSQLPKDRFSAERLKGVDSTLKIQPAKLEDSAVYLCASSGRRGIGVSSGNTIYFGEGSWLTVV.

This sequence joins TRBV5-4 and TRBJ2-3; 9 bases are a match to TRBD2. V was clipped by 0 bases and J by 6 bases; unmatched bases: 11. Looked up from germline, CDR1 is SGHNT and CDR2 is YYREEE (reference sequence). The CDR3 loop spans 17 amino acids. CDR3 in amino acids: CASSLAESQRGEDTQYF. The CDR3 DNA is TGTGCCAGCAGCTTGGCCGAGTCCCAGCGGGGGGAGGATACGCAGTATTTT. The variable domain in full, with the rest retrieved from reference TRBV5-4 and TRBJ2-3, is ETGVTQSPTHLIKTRGQQVTLRCSSQSGHNTVSWYQQALGQGPQFIFQYYREEENGRGNFPPRFSGLQFPNYSSELNVNALELDDSALYLCASSLAESQRGEDTQYFGPGTRLTVL.

The V and J genes are TRBV11-3 and TRBJ1-4; no clear D gene. Looked up from germline, CDR1 is SGHNT and CDR2 is YENEEA. This CDR3 has 17 amino acids. V shed 5 bases and J shed 3 bases, with 19 bases lying between them. This chain's CDR3 is CASSPRPGNPANEKLFF. CDR3 nucleotide sequence: TGTGCCAGCAGCCCACGCCCGGGGAATCCGGCTAATGAAAAACTGTTTTTT.